These 15 T cell receptor beta chains came from one sample sequenced in a study of T cell repertoires in cytomegalovirus infection. Their cognate antigens are unknown. MiXCR, run by TCRdb on the reads, gives a single entry per CDR3 protein. This sample has roughly 730,000 distinct CDR3 sequences, with roughly a third found just once. The sample here was cultured PBMCs, taken from culture after CMV antigen stimulation. These receptors all come from a human donor in good health (CMV status not recorded). Some clones in this sample may be carry-over from other donors' samples.

V gene TRBV4-1 combines with J gene TRBJ1-1; D gene unclear. The V end was cut by 4 bases, the J end by 7 bases, with 19 bases between. CDR1 is MGHRA and CDR2 is YSYEKL in the germline V gene. The length of the CDR3 is 15 residues. The CDR3 bases are TGCGCCAGCAGCCGTGGCAACAGTGCCTTATATGAAGCTTTCTTT. Its translation: CASSRGNSALYEAFF.

This clonotype was seen more than once but under ten times. The chain recombines TRBV19 with TRBJ1-5; weak D call: TRBD1 (5 bases). Germline lookup yields CDR1 LNHDA and CDR2 SQIVND (reference sequence). CDR3 length equals 14 residues. Trimming cost V 7 bases and J 7 bases, with 17 bases left between them. For the CDR3, the DNA is TGTGCCAGTACCCTGGGGGTCATTTCCCAGCCCCAGCATTTT. It specifies CASTLGVISQPQHF.

This clonotype turned up a few times. This sequence joins TRBV20-1 and TRBJ2-7; 9 positions agree with TRBD1. V was clipped by 1 base and J by 6 bases; unmatched bases: 13. The CDR3 covers 16 residues. CDR1 and CDR2 from the germline V gene are DFQATT and SNEGSKA (reference sequence). Here the CDR3 DNA reads TGCAGTGCTAGAGTACAGGGGGCTGGACAAACTGGCGAGCAGTACTTC. It is translated as CSARVQGAGQTGEQYF.

The chain has TRBV20-1 and TRBJ2-7, with 7 bases aligning to TRBD2. CDR1 is DFQATT, CDR2 SNEGSKA, per germline (reference sequence). CDR3 size: 14 residues. Losses at the gene ends were 5 bases for V and 6 bases for J; bases not matched to a gene: 13. The CDR3: CSAGEGGHGGEQYF. As DNA, the CDR3 is TGCAGTGCTGGGGAGGGAGGGCACGGTGGCGAGCAGTACTTC.

This clonotype was detected only a few times. The chain recombines TRBV12-3 or TRBV12-4 with TRBJ1-2, with D unresolved. Trimming took 6 bases from V and 7 from J, leaving 12 bases between them. The CDR3 runs 12 residues. CDR3 sequence reads: CASRHWASGYTF. The CDR3 bases are TGTGCCAGCAGACATTGGGCGTCTGGCTACACCTTC.

The chain has TRBV7-6 and TRBJ1-5, with a possible D match to TRBD1 (5 bases). The germline CDR1 and CDR2 sequences are SGHVS and FNYEAQ. Trimming pared 1 base from V and 0 bases from J, leaving 10 bases between. The CDR3 extends over 16 amino acids. This chain's CDR3 is CASSLGGSLSNQPQHF. Written as DNA, the CDR3 is TGTGCCAGCAGCTTAGGGGGGAGCCTTAGCAATCAGCCCCAGCATTTT.

The V call is TRBV7-2, the J call TRBJ2-7; 8 nucleotides agree with TRBD2. The CDR3 has 16 residues. CDR1 and CDR2 (germline): SGHTA, FQGNSA. Trimming took 3 bases from V and 0 from J; bases not matched to a gene: 7. CDR3 protein: CASSFQAGTSSYEQYF. The CDR3 DNA reads as TGTGCCAGCAGCTTTCAGGCCGGGACTAGCTCCTACGAGCAGTACTTC.

This clonotype appeared many times. The V gene is TRBV7-2, the J gene TRBJ2-1; D assignment may be TRBD1 or TRBD2 (5 bases each). This CDR3 spans 13 amino acids. Germline V gene sequence: CDR1 SGHTA, CDR2 FQGNSA. V shed 4 bases and J shed 4 bases, with 8 bases lying between them. The CDR3 region is CASSSEGYNEQFF. The CDR3 DNA sequence: TGTGCCAGCAGCTCCGAGGGGTACAATGAGCAGTTCTTC.

This rearrangement joins TRBV11-1 to TRBJ1-6; a weak D match, TRBD1 (5 bases). Trimming took off 5 bases at V and 7 bases at J, with 15 bases between the two ends. CDR1 is SGHAT, CDR2 FQDESV, per germline (reference sequence). The CDR3 extends over 15 amino acids. The CDR3 DNA reads TGTGCCAGCAGCGCGGAAGAGTGGGGGAATTCACCCCTCCACTTT. As protein: CASSAEEWGNSPLHF.

This chain links TRBV9 with TRBJ2-5, with TRBD2 matching over 15 bases. There are 18 residues in the CDR3. V gave up 4 bases and J gave up 4 bases; unmatched junction bases: 11. Germline CDR1 and CDR2: SGDLS and YYNGEE. The CDR3 DNA reads as TGTGCCAGCAGCTATGGACTAGCGGGGGGGCGCCTTCCAGAGACCCAGTACTTC. Translating it yields CASSYGLAGGRLPETQYF.

This clonotype was observed once. J is TRBJ1-4 and V is TRBV4-3; D is unclear. Trimming cost V 0 bases and J 0 bases, with 8 bases left between them. This CDR3 has 16 residues. Germline CDR1 reads LGHNA; CDR2 reads YSLEER. CDR3 region: CASSQDSRATNEKLFF. DNA of the CDR3: TGCGCCAGCAGCCAAGATAGTAGAGCAACTAATGAAAAACTGTTTTTT.

Only a few counts were recorded for this clonotype. The chain employs TRBV7-9 and TRBJ2-7; maybe TRBD1 (5 bases). The V end lost 5 bases, the J end lost 2 bases, and 13 bases lay between the germline ends. The CDR3 is 14 residues long. CDR1 and CDR2 (germline): SEHNR, FQNEAQ (reference sequence). This chain's CDR3 is CASSPLRVPYEQYF. CDR3 nucleotides: TGTGCCAGCAGCCCCCTCAGGGTCCCCTACGAGCAGTACTTC.

A few counts support this clonotype. The chain couples TRBV28 to TRBJ1-1; D is unclear. This CDR3 has 12 residues. Germline CDR1 MDHEN, CDR2 SYDVKM. The V end was cut by 6 bases, the J end by 3 bases, with 8 bases between. CDR3 in amino acids: CASRVGDTEAFF. The CDR3 nucleotides are TGTGCCAGCAGGGTCGGGGACACTGAAGCTTTCTTT.

In its sample, this clonotype was seen once. A read error may account for a junction end that differs from germline. The V call is TRBV19, the J call TRBJ2-1, with D perhaps TRBD1 (5 bases). Germline CDR1 reads LNHDA; CDR2 reads SQIVND (reference sequence). CDR3 length: 15 residues. This CDR3 reads CASSIRRSKDNKQFF. CDR3 sequence (DNA): TGTGCCAGTAGTATTCGACGCAGTAAGGACAATAAGCAGTTCTTC.

This clonotype was counted between two and nine times. The CDR3 DNA follows: TGTGCCAGCAGCCCCTATATGGATACGCAGTATTTT. This sequence encodes CASSPYMDTQYF. The chain is built from TRBV11-2 and TRBJ2-3; D call uncertain. Germline loops: CDR1 SGHAT, CDR2 FQNNGV. The germline V and J ends were trimmed by 5 bases and 6 bases, with 9 bases remaining between them. This CDR3 has 12 residues. Full variable domain (remainder filled in from reference TRBV11-2 and TRBJ2-3): EAGVAQSPRYKIIEKRQSVAFWCNPISGHATLYWYQQILGQGPKLLIQFQNNGVVDDSQLPKDRFSAERLKGVDSTLKIQPAKLEDSAVYLCASSPYMDTQYFGPGTRLTVL.